One and the same sample provided the 24 T cell receptor beta chains below, sequenced in a study of blood T cell repertoires in COVID-19. Only in-frame clones appear in the TCRdb table, and some are missing; sequencing was by immunoSEQ multiplex PCR. The sample holds tens of thousands of clones, about 87% seen once. The sequenced sample was peripheral blood. The receptors stem from a human donor in a cohort sampled during active COVID-19.

The J gene is TRBJ1-3, the V gene TRBV28; 7 bases are a match to TRBD1. The CDR3 length is 17 residues. V shed 5 bases and J 0 bases; nucleotides not matched to a gene: 10. Looked up from germline, CDR1 is MDHEN and CDR2 is SYDVKM. The CDR3 nucleotides read TGTGCCAGCAGTCAGGACAGGCCGTCCCCCTCTGGAAACACCATATATTTT. Encoded protein: CASSQDRPSPSGNTIYF.

Points on this clone: One junction end disagrees with the germline gene, perhaps due to a read error. V usage is TRBV5-1 and J usage is TRBJ1-1; TRBD1 agrees at 7 bases. There are 18 residues in the CDR3. Per germline, CDR1 SGHRS and CDR2 YFSETQ. CDR3 sequence reads: CASSLVRGGQGLNTEAFF. The DNA of the CDR3 is TGCGCCAGCAGCTTGGTTCGAGGGGGCCAGGGGTTGAATACTGAAGCTTTCTTT. Based on the CDR3 plus reference TRBV5-1 and TRBJ1-1, the full variable domain is KAGVTQTPRYLIKTRGQQVTLSCSPISGHRSVSWYQQTPGQGLQFLFEYFSETQRNKGNFPGRFSGRQFSNSRSEMNVSTLELGDSALYLCASSLVRGGQGLNTEAFFGQGTRLTVV.

The genes are TRBV5-1 and TRBJ2-1; 9 positions match TRBD2. Germline CDR1 and CDR2: SGHRS and YFSETQ. J was trimmed by 4 bases and V by 0 bases; bases with no gene match: 8. The CDR3 has 17 residues. CDR3: CASSLVRAGGLYNEQFF. The CDR3, as DNA: TGCGCCAGCAGCTTGGTCCGAGCGGGGGGATTATACAATGAGCAGTTCTTC. The full variable domain, rest sourced from reference TRBV5-1 and TRBJ2-1, is KAGVTQTPRYLIKTRGQQVTLSCSPISGHRSVSWYQQTPGQGLQFLFEYFSETQRNKGNFPGRFSGRQFSNSRSEMNVSTLELGDSALYLCASSLVRAGGLYNEQFFGPGTRLTVL.

V is TRBV5-5 and J is TRBJ2-7; 9 bases map to TRBD2. CDR1 is SGHKS, CDR2 YYEKEE, per germline (reference sequence). Germline trimming cut 0 bases from V and 0 bases from J; bases unmatched to any gene: 16. This CDR3 is 20 amino acids long. The CDR3 is CASSLARGVAGVPSSYEQYF. The CDR3 DNA reads TGTGCCAGCAGCTTGGCCCGCGGGGTAGCGGGGGTCCCGAGCTCCTACGAGCAGTACTTC. The full variable domain, completed using reference TRBV5-5 and TRBJ2-7, is DAGVTQSPTHLIKTRGQQVTLRCSPISGHKSVSWYQQVLGQGPQFIFQYYEKEERGRGNFPDRFSARQFPNYSSELNVNALLLGDSALYLCASSLARGVAGVPSSYEQYFGPGTRLTVT.

The chain recombines TRBV3-1 (or the pseudogene TRBV3-2) with TRBJ1-6; D gene unclear. Germline lookup yields CDR1 LGHDT and CDR2 YNNKEL (reference sequence). The V end was cut by 5 bases, the J end by 9 bases, with 17 bases between. CDR3 length: 15 amino acids. The CDR3 sequence is CASSSEAVLSSPLHF. The CDR3 DNA is TGTGCCAGCAGCTCAGAGGCGGTATTGAGTTCACCCCTCCACTTT.

This clone was recorded a few times. One end of the junction is discordant with germline, which a read error may explain. This chain connects TRBV2 to TRBJ1-2; 7 nucleotides match TRBD1. Germline V CDR1 and CDR2: SNHLY, FYNNEI. This CDR3 has 9 residues. In DNA, the CDR3 is TGTGCCAGCAGCGGACAGGCGCTTTTC. Protein: CASSGQALF.

This clone was detected only a few times. The V and J genes are TRBV10-2 and TRBJ2-7; 8 nucleotides agree with TRBD1. This CDR3 is 14 amino acids long. The junction had 8 bases not matched to a gene; V was cut back by 5 bases and J by 5 bases. CDR1 WSHSY and CDR2 SAAADI come from the germline V gene. The CDR3 here is CASSTDRGFHEQYF. CDR3 DNA: TGCGCCAGCAGTACTGACAGGGGATTCCACGAGCAGTACTTC.

The V call is TRBV29-1, the J call TRBJ2-1, with TRBD2 matching 8 bases. This CDR3 comprises 17 residues. V shed 5 bases, J shed 6 bases, and the junction held 18 bases outside the gene matches. CDR1 and CDR2 from the germline V gene are SQVTM and ANQGSEA. The DNA for the CDR3 is TGCAGCGTTTCCCTAGGTGGCCTAGCGGGTACCCTCAATGAGCAGTTCTTC. Its translation: CSVSLGGLAGTLNEQFF.

This clone appeared once. The V and J genes are TRBV28 and TRBJ1-6; tentative D call: TRBD1 (5 bases). This CDR3 region has 12 residues. V was clipped by 11 bases and J by 9 bases, with 14 bases between them. Looked up from germline, CDR1 is MDHEN and CDR2 is SYDVKM. CDR3 sequence reads: CAARGYGSPLHF. CDR3 nucleotide sequence: TGTGCCGCACGGGGGTATGGTTCACCCCTCCACTTT.

The chain combines TRBV20-1 with TRBJ2-2, with 9 bases identical to TRBD2. The germline CDR1 and CDR2 sequences are DFQATT and SNEGSKA (reference sequence). The CDR3 is 19 amino acids. Trimming at V came to 3 bases and at J to 5 bases, leaving 19 bases not matched to a gene. The chain's CDR3 is CSASGTHGISGSKTGELFF. In DNA, the CDR3 is TGCAGTGCTAGTGGAACCCACGGGATTAGCGGGAGTAAAACCGGGGAGCTGTTTTTT.

The chain combines TRBV18 with TRBJ1-5; D not resolved. CDR3 size: 16 residues. Trimming removed 2 bases at V and 1 base at J, with 12 bases between. Germline V gene lookup returns CDR1 KGHSH and CDR2 LQKENI. The CDR3 nucleotides are TGTGCCAGCTCACCAGTACGGACTGAGAGCAATCAGCCCCAGCATTTT. Protein product: CASSPVRTESNQPQHF.

The rearrangement links TRBV9 to TRBJ2-2; D gene unclear. Germline lookup yields CDR1 SGDLS and CDR2 YYNGEE. The CDR3 totals 14 residues. The germline V and J ends were trimmed by 4 bases and 7 bases, with 14 bases remaining between them. The CDR3 nucleotides read TGTGCCAGCAGCCCCCGGGTGGAGAGCGGGGAGCTGTTTTTT. Translated: CASSPRVESGELFF.

The chain joins TRBV5-4 to TRBJ2-5; D is possibly TRBD2 (6 bases). CDR3 length equals 13 residues. V was clipped by 2 bases and J by 4 bases, with 9 bases between them. Germline V gene data show CDR1 as SGHNT and CDR2 as YYREEE (reference sequence). CDR3 sequence: CASSFGGSETQYF. Here the CDR3 DNA reads TGTGCCAGCAGCTTTGGGGGGTCAGAGACCCAGTACTTC.

This sequence joins TRBV6-1 and TRBJ1-5, with TRBD1 matching 8 bases. With 2 bases clipped from V and 7 bases from J, the junction kept 4 bases outside the gene matches. CDR1 and CDR2 (germline): MNHNS, SASEGT. CDR3 size: 14 residues. This CDR3 is CASSERTGLQPQHF. For the CDR3, the DNA is TGTGCCAGCAGTGAAAGGACAGGGCTACAGCCCCAGCATTTT.

The chain couples TRBV6-5 to TRBJ2-7; tentative D call: TRBD2 (6 bases). This CDR3 spans 12 amino acids. V gave up 5 bases and J gave up 9 bases, with 14 bases separating them. Germline V gives CDR1 MNHEY, CDR2 SVGAGI. The chain's CDR3 is CASSPQPTRQYF. The CDR3 nucleotides are TGTGCCAGCAGTCCACAGCCGACTAGGCAGTACTTC.

This clone was recorded a few times. J is TRBJ2-1 and V is TRBV19, with 12 bases fitting TRBD2. Germline V gene sequence: CDR1 LNHDA, CDR2 SQIVND (reference sequence). The CDR3 has 16 residues. V gave up 5 bases and J gave up 3 bases; unmatched junction bases: 5. CDR3: CASSPVLAGGYNEQFF. CDR3 DNA sequence: TGTGCCAGTAGTCCAGTACTAGCGGGAGGCTACAATGAGCAGTTCTTC.

The J gene is TRBJ1-2, the V gene TRBV5-4, with 9 bases matching TRBD1. After removal of 4 bases from V and 7 bases from J, the junction contained 8 bases not matched to a gene. The CDR3 runs to 14 residues. The germline CDR1 and CDR2 sequences are SGHNT and YYREEE (reference sequence). CDR3 in amino acids: CASSGTGITGGYTF. CDR3 DNA sequence: TGTGCCAGCAGCGGGACAGGGATAACGGGTGGCTACACCTTC. The variable domain in full, with the rest retrieved from reference TRBV5-4 and TRBJ1-2, is ETGVTQSPTHLIKTRGQQVTLRCSSQSGHNTVSWYQQALGQGPQFIFQYYREEENGRGNFPPRFSGLQFPNYSSELNVNALELDDSALYLCASSGTGITGGYTFGSGTRLTVV.

The V and J genes are TRBV5-1 and TRBJ2-3, with 10 bases aligning to TRBD2. Germline V CDR1 and CDR2: SGHRS, YFSETQ. The CDR3 sequence is 16 residues long. The V and J ends lost 2 bases and 2 bases, in that order; junction bases with no gene match: 5. CDR3 loop: CASSLSGRAFTDTQYF. Here the CDR3 DNA reads TGCGCCAGCAGCTTAAGCGGGAGGGCCTTCACAGATACGCAGTATTTT.

V gene TRBV2 combines with J gene TRBJ2-7; D not certain. Germline assignment: CDR1 SNHLY and CDR2 FYNNEI. V lost 7 bases and J 0 bases, leaving 10 bases between the germline ends. The CDR3 has 13 amino acids. The CDR3: CASTQSDSYEQYF. The DNA of the CDR3 is TGTGCCAGCACACAGTCTGACTCCTACGAGCAGTACTTC.

This clone appeared a single time. The V gene is TRBV3-1 (or the pseudogene TRBV3-2), the J gene TRBJ1-6; D may be TRBD1 (5 bases). CDR3 length: 16 residues. The V and J ends lost 4 bases and 2 bases respectively, with 12 bases between them. Germline CDR1 and CDR2: LGHDT and YNNKEL (reference sequence). The CDR3 bases are TGTGCCAGCAGCCTCGGAGGGGCAGCCTATAATTCACCCCTCCACTTT. It encodes CASSLGGAAYNSPLHF.

This sequence joins TRBV28 and TRBJ1-6; 9 nucleotides agree with TRBD1. The CDR3 runs to 14 residues. Germline V gene lookup returns CDR1 MDHEN and CDR2 SYDVKM. V dropped 7 bases and J dropped 5; count of bases not matched to a gene: 3. The CDR3 loop reads CASTGTGNNSPLHF. In nucleotides, the CDR3 is TGTGCCAGCACCGGGACAGGGAATAATTCACCCCTCCACTTT.

Remarks on this clone: Other DNA sequences in this specimen translate into the identical CDR3. The chain carries TRBV5-1 and TRBJ1-2; D gene uncertain. The V end lost 0 bases, the J end lost 1 base, and 4 bases lay between the germline ends. This CDR3 has 13 residues. Germline loops: CDR1 SGHRS, CDR2 YFSETQ. CDR3 bases: TGCGCCAGCAGCTTGGACAATAACTATGGCTACACCTTC. Translating it yields CASSLDNNYGYTF.

The chain has TRBV23-1 and TRBJ1-1; perhaps TRBD1 as D (5 bases). TRBV23-1 is an ORF, with its function uncertain. Trimming pared 0 bases from V and 2 bases from J, leaving 10 bases between. The CDR3 runs 15 residues. The DNA of the CDR3 is TGCGCCAGCAGTCAATCCAGACAGCTTAACACTGAAGCTTTCTTT. It specifies CASSQSRQLNTEAFF.

This clone appeared a single time. This chain links TRBV5-1 with TRBJ2-1; no firm D call. The V end lost 1 base, the J end lost 9 bases, and 8 bases lay between the germline ends. Germline CDR1 and CDR2: SGHRS and YFSETQ. There are 12 residues in the CDR3. The CDR3 nucleotides are TGCGCCAGCAGCTTGTCCGGCGGTGAGCAGTTCTTC. Protein sequence: CASSLSGGEQFF.